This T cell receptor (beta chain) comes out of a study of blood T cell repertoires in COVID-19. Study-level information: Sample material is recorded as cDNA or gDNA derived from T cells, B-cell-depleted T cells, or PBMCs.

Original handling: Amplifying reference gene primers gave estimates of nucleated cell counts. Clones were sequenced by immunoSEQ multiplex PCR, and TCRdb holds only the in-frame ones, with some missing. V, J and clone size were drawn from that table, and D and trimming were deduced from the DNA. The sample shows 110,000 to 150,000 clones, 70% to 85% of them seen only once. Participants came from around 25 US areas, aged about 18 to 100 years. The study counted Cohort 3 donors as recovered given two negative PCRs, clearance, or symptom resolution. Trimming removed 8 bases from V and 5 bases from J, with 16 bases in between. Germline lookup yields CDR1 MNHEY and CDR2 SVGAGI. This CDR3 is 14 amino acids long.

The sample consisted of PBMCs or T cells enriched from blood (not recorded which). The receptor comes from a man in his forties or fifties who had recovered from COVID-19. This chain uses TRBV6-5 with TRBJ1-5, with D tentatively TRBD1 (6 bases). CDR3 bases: TGTGCCAGCTCGGACAGTATCGAGTATCAGCCCCAGCATTTT. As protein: CASSDSIEYQPQHF.